The rows below give T cell receptor beta chains drawn from one sample of a study of T cell responses to AZD1222 COVID-19 vaccine. The method was immunoSEQ multiplex PCR; TCRdb's version includes in-frame clones alone and lacks a portion of them. In the table there are roughly 130,000 clones, approximately 88% of which are singletons. The source material was peripheral blood, sampled on day 0 of AZD1222 vaccination. These receptors all come from an adult in good health. CDR3s include the opening cysteine and the closing phenylalanine or tryptophan. The D gene is left open where the match is weak. Expanded clones get a size class; other rows say once, few or many, or leave the size out.

D	V	length	J	size	DNA	CDR3
TRBD2	TRBV7-6	19	TRBJ2-1	.	TGTGCCAGCAGCTTAGAACTAGCGGGAGGGCCCGGGCGTAGGAATGAGCAGTTCTTC	CASSLELAGGPGRRNEQFF
.	TRBV19	13	TRBJ1-5	few	TGTGCCAGTAGTCAATTAGTCAATCAGCCCCAGCATTTT	CASSQLVNQPQHF
TRBD1	TRBV2	16	TRBJ2-2	.	TGTGCCAGCAGCCCCCGAGGGGGCGCCGACACCGGGGAGCTGTTTTTT	CASSPRGGADTGELFF
TRBD1	TRBV3-1/TRBV3-2	14	TRBJ2-7	.	TGTGCCAGCCAAATGAGGGACAGTTCCTACGAGCAGTACTTC	CASQMRDSSYEQYF
.	TRBV6-2/TRBV6-3	16	TRBJ2-1	.	TGTGCCAGCACCCCTTTTGACGTAAGCTCCTACAATGAGCAGTTCTTC	CASTPFDVSSYNEQFF
.	TRBV19	17	TRBJ1-2	.	TGTGCCAGTAGTATCAGTGACTCAGGGCGACCCTACTATGGCTACACCTTC	CASSISDSGRPYYGYTF
.	TRBV30	13	TRBJ1-4	.	TGTGCCTGGAGTCCCTCCTCGGGGTCGAAACTGTTTTTT	CAWSPSSGSKLFF
.	TRBV15	13	TRBJ2-7	.	TGTGCCACCAGCAGACAGGTAATCCACGAGCAGTACTTC	CATSRQVIHEQYF
.	TRBV19	14	TRBJ1-2	.	TGTGCCAGTAGTATAGTGGCGGACTCGGGCGGCTACACCTTC	CASSIVADSGGYTF
.	TRBV6-5	14	TRBJ1-2	.	TGTGCCAGCAGGGGGGGAGGAGCGGGGACTGGCTACACCTTC	CASRGGGAGTGYTF
TRBD2	TRBV5-8	15	TRBJ2-1	.	TGTGCCAGCAGCTTGACGGGGGGGCCCTACAATGAGCAGTTCTTC	CASSLTGGPYNEQFF
.	TRBV9	13	TRBJ2-1	.	TGTGCCAGCAGCGCAGACCTGACGGCTGAGCAGTTCTTC	CASSADLTAEQFF
TRBD2	TRBV10-3	14	TRBJ2-7	.	TGTGCCTCCTGGGAGGCGGGAGGGCACTACGAGCAGTACTTC	CASWEAGGHYEQYF
.	TRBV3-1/TRBV3-2	14	TRBJ2-7	.	TGTGCCAGCAGCCACGTGGCCTCCTCCTACGAGCAGTACTTC	CASSHVASSYEQYF
TRBD1	TRBV25-1	14	TRBJ1-2	.	TGTGCCAGCAGTGAGACAGGGGGTAAGGGTGGCTACACCTTC	CASSETGGKGGYTF